This TCR beta chain was observed in a study of cytomegalovirus exposure and HLA in healthy donors. Background on the study: The same platform was used for the 130 or so validation repertoires and the roughly 670 first-cohort repertoires, a later analysis reported. General study results and limits: Reports indicated that the classifier achieved high specificity and sensitivity in diagnosing cytomegalovirus status.

The donors were part of the validation cohort of some 120 subjects. That cohort was separate from the first cohort, which comprised under 750 subjects. V lost 1 base, J lost 3 bases, and 13 bases lay in between. The CDR3 length is 15 residues. CDR1 SGHNT and CDR2 YYREEE come from the germline V gene (reference sequence). The repertoire was sequenced with immunoSEQ multiplex PCR; TCRdb's copy has only in-frame clones and lacks some. Altogether approximately 300,000 clones are present, 87% being singletons, with the ten largest covering approximately 1.2%. As regards this clone: Its specificity is not known.

V is TRBV5-4 and J is TRBJ1-1; D is unclear. This TCR was recovered from a woman aged 25 to 45 in good health and CMV-seropositive. The sequencing sample was made of PBMCs. The CDR3 reads CASSLFTGSDTEAFF. The CDR3 DNA reads TGTGCCAGCAGCTTGTTTACGGGATCGGACACTGAAGCTTTCTTT.